The sequence of this TCR beta chain was determined in a study of T cell responses to AZD1222 COVID-19 vaccine. Profiled with immunoSEQ multiplex PCR; TCRdb holds only in-frame clones, not every one. The sample includes some 150,000 clones, about 88% of them seen just once. CDR1 is LNHDA, CDR2 SQIVND, per germline (reference sequence). V was trimmed by 5 bases and J by 3 bases, leaving 10 bases between them. There are 13 residues in the CDR3. The sequence came from an adult in good health. The sequencing here drew on peripheral blood, taken on day 0 of AZD1222 vaccination. The chain recombines TRBV19 with TRBJ1-2, with D unclear. The CDR3 nucleotides read TGTGCCAGTAGTGTGGGGTTTGACTATGGCTACACCTTC. Amino acids: CASSVGFDYGYTF.